Detailed here is one T cell receptor beta chain. At one of its ends the junction is not consistent with the germline gene, which may arise from a read error. This entry belongs to a study of blood T cell repertoires in COVID-19. Study at large: In each case, the material was cDNA or gDNA derived from T cells, B-cell-depleted T cells, or PBMCs.

In the authors' workflow: Quantification of nucleated cells was approximated via reference gene primer amplification. This table comes from immunoSEQ multiplex PCR, and its TCRdb copy is limited to in-frame clones, with some not included. V, J and clone size derive from that table, while D and trimming were established from the DNA sequence. This sample has 50,000 to 75,000 clones, with around 91% found just once. The CDR3 has 15 residues. The germline V gene has CDR1 KGHSH and CDR2 LQKENI. The TCR sequence derives from a human donor in a cohort sampled during active COVID-19. The sequenced sample was peripheral blood. The chain combines TRBV18 with TRBJ2-7; perhaps TRBD1 as D (6 bases). The CDR3: CASSPGQGILSEQHF. DNA of the CDR3: TGTGCCAGCTCACCAGGGCAGGGGATATTGAGCGAGCAGCACTTC.